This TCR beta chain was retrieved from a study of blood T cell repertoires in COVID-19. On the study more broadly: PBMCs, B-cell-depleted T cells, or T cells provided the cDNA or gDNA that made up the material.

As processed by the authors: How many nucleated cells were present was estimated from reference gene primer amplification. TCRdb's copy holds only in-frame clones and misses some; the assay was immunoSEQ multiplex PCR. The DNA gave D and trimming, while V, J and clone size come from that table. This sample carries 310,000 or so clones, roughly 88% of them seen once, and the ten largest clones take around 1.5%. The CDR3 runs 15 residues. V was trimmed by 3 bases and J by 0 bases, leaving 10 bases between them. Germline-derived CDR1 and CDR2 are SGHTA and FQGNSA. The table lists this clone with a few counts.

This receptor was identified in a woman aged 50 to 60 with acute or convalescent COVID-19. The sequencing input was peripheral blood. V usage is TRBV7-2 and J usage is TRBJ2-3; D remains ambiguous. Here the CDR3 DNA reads TGTGCCAGCAGCTTTGACACCTCTAGCACAGATACGCAGTATTTT. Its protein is CASSFDTSSTDTQYF.